Listed here are 13 T cell receptor beta chains from one sample, sequenced in a study of siplizumab effects on memory and regulatory T cells. Method: immunoSEQ multiplex PCR; TCRdb's copy keeps in-frame clones and lacks some. The sample lists about 100,000 clones, around 90% occurring once. What was sequenced was CD4+ T cells sorted from blood. The receptor set was obtained from a human donor in good health. Some clones in this sample may be carry-over from other donors' samples.

The chain employs TRBV9 and TRBJ2-6; D is uncertain. CDR1 and CDR2 from the germline V gene are SGDLS and YYNGEE. CDR3 length: 15 amino acids. The V and J ends lost 4 bases and 1 base respectively, with 9 bases between them. The chain's CDR3 is CASSPEGSGANVLTF. CDR3 bases: TGTGCCAGCAGCCCTGAAGGGTCTGGGGCCAACGTCCTGACTTTC.

This clone has just one count. The chain combines TRBV30 with TRBJ2-7; weak D call: TRBD1 (6 bases). Germline V gene data show CDR1 as GTSNPN and CDR2 as SVGIG (reference sequence). The CDR3 has 11 amino acids. V was clipped by 8 bases and J by 1 base, with 9 bases between them. The CDR3 sequence: CAGGHSYEQYF. For the CDR3, the DNA is TGTGCCGGGGGACATTCCTACGAGCAGTACTTC.

The chain joins TRBV9 to TRBJ2-3; D is unclear. The V gene lost 5 bases and the J gene lost 1 base, with 8 bases spanning the gap. The CDR3 sequence is 13 residues long. The germline V gene encodes CDR1 SGDLS and CDR2 YYNGEE. The CDR3 reads CASRADGTDTQYF. The DNA for the CDR3 is TGTGCCAGCAGGGCGGACGGCACAGATACGCAGTATTTT.

This chain joins TRBV5-4 and TRBJ2-5; TRBD2 matches 7 bases. The CDR3 spans 16 residues. The junction had 14 bases not matched to a gene; V was cut back by 4 bases and J by 5 bases. In germline, CDR1 is SGHNT, CDR2 YYREEE (reference sequence). Written as DNA, the CDR3 is TGTGCCAGCAGCCCCAAAGCTAGCGGCATCTGGGAGACCCAGTACTTC. The encoded protein is CASSPKASGIWETQYF.

The CDR3 spells CASSKRQGAKRGVEQYF. DNA for the CDR3: TGTGCCAGCAGTAAACGACAGGGGGCAAAGCGAGGGGTCGAGCAGTACTTC. The chain is built from TRBV27 and TRBJ2-7; 10 nucleotides line up with TRBD1. V lost 5 bases to trimming and J lost 6 bases; unmatched junction nucleotides: 16. The CDR3 loop spans 17 amino acids. Germline CDR1 MNHEY, CDR2 SMNVEV (reference sequence).

The V gene is TRBV7-4, the J gene TRBJ1-1, with D perhaps TRBD1 (5 bases). The CDR3 runs to 19 residues. V was trimmed by 5 bases and J by 0 bases, leaving 25 bases between them. The V gene's germline CDR1 is SGHVT and CDR2 SQSDAQ. CDR3 DNA: TGTGCCAGCAGCCACAGAGGGGACGGACCACACCACATGAACACTGAAGCTTTCTTT. Translating gives CASSHRGDGPHHMNTEAFF.

This clone is a singleton in its sample. Its ends do not fully match the called genes, so a read error is possible. The chain couples TRBV18 to TRBJ2-5; TRBD1 matches 10 bases. Germline CDR1 is KGHSH and CDR2 is LQKENI. This CDR3 region has 15 residues. This CDR3 reads CVSSPLTGGLETQYF. DNA for the CDR3: TGTGTCAGCTCACCACTGACAGGGGGCCTAGAGACCCAGTACTTC. The whole variable domain, remainder taken from reference TRBV18 and TRBJ2-5, is NAGVMQNPRHLVRRRGQEARLRCSPMKGHSHVYWYRQLPEEGLKFMVYLQKENIIDESGMPKERFSAEFPKEGPSILRIQQVVRGDSAAYFCVSSPLTGGLETQYFGPGTRLLVL.

The rearrangement links TRBV7-8 to TRBJ2-1, with 14 bases matching TRBD2. Germline V gene data show CDR1 as SGHVS and CDR2 as FQNEAQ. The length of the CDR3 is 19 residues. V trimming: 5 bases; J trimming: 2 bases; junction bases outside the gene matches: 11. CDR3 DNA sequence: TGTGCCAGCAGCACGCAGACTAGCGGGAGGGCCATGGCCTACAATGAGCAGTTCTTC. As protein: CASSTQTSGRAMAYNEQFF.

This chain uses TRBV5-6 with TRBJ1-2; possible D gene TRBD1, 5 bases. From germline, CDR1 is SGHDT and CDR2 YYEEEE. V dropped 3 bases and J dropped 8 bases, with 11 bases sitting between them. The CDR3 extends over 12 amino acids. CDR3 protein: CASSSGLQGYTF. Written as DNA, the CDR3 is TGTGCCAGCAGCTCGGGACTTCAAGGCTACACCTTC. The complete variable domain, with remaining parts taken from reference TRBV5-6 and TRBJ1-2, reads DAGVTQSPTHLIKTRGQQVTLRCSPKSGHDTVSWYQQALGQGPQFIFQYYEEEERQRGNFPDRFSGHQFPNYSSELNVNALLLGDSALYLCASSSGLQGYTFGSGTRLTVV.

The V gene is TRBV2, the J gene TRBJ1-1, with a tentative D call TRBD1 (5 bases). Germline assignment: CDR1 SNHLY and CDR2 FYNNEI. The CDR3 spans 12 residues. The germline V and J ends were trimmed by 7 bases and 5 bases, with 11 bases remaining between them. As DNA, the CDR3 is TGTGCCAGCAAGGAGGGGAGGACTGAAGCTTTCTTT. Protein: CASKEGRTEAFF.

The rearrangement joins TRBV25-1 to TRBJ2-7; TRBD1 is a possible D gene (5 bases). Germline CDR1 reads MGHDK; CDR2 reads SYGVNS. Trimming pared 0 bases from V and 3 bases from J, leaving 6 bases between. This CDR3 is built from 13 residues. CDR3 DNA: TGTGCCAGCAGTGAATATGGACACTACGAGCAGTACTTC. Translating gives CASSEYGHYEQYF.

V usage is TRBV27 and J usage is TRBJ1-1; 7 bases map to TRBD1. Germline V lookup: CDR1 MNHEY, CDR2 SMNVEV (reference sequence). This CDR3 comprises 12 residues. Trimming cost V 4 bases and J 8 bases; bases outside gene matches: 4. CDR3 residues: CASSYMGQEAFF. CDR3 nucleotide sequence: TGTGCCAGCAGTTATATGGGACAGGAAGCTTTCTTT.

This clone was seen just once. The V gene is TRBV5-1, the J gene TRBJ1-2, with unresolved D. The CDR3 contains 14 residues. Germline values: CDR1 SGHRS, CDR2 YFSETQ. Trimming pared 5 bases from V and 5 bases from J, leaving 16 bases between. In DNA, the CDR3 is TGCGCCAGCAGTCAATTTCAGAATTCTTATGGCTACACCTTC. It codes for CASSQFQNSYGYTF.